A single sample gave rise to the 15 T cell receptor beta chains below, sequenced in a study of graft-versus-host responses after intestinal transplantation. These receptors lack a known antigen. Repertoires were generated with immunoSEQ multiplex PCR, while TCRdb's copy carries only in-frame clones and drops some. The table includes around 100,000 clones, roughly 92% detected once. Sequenced material: unstimulated CD4+ T cells sorted from spleen or lymph node cells, taken before transplant. All receptors derive from a human donor who was the organ donor for an intestinal transplant.

The gene calls are TRBV6-5 and TRBJ1-5; D uncertain. This CDR3 has 12 amino acids. Germline V gene sequence: CDR1 MNHEY, CDR2 SVGAGI. V lost 0 bases and J lost 7, with 4 bases in between. As DNA, the CDR3 is TGTGCCAGCAGTTACTCAGAACAGCCCCAGCATTTT. Translation: CASSYSEQPQHF.

The chain has TRBV7-6 and TRBJ2-3; no firm D call. V dropped 0 bases and J dropped 4 bases, with 14 bases sitting between them. This CDR3 spans 16 amino acids. Germline CDR1 reads SGHVS; CDR2 reads FNYEAQ. CDR3 sequence reads: CASSLAAAVFADTQYF. In nucleotides, the CDR3 is TGTGCCAGCAGCTTAGCGGCCGCTGTTTTTGCAGATACGCAGTATTTT.

V and J are TRBV11-2 and TRBJ2-3; 13 bases are shared with TRBD2. Germline values: CDR1 SGHAT, CDR2 FQNNGV. The junction had 6 bases not matched to a gene; V was cut back by 5 bases and J by 4 bases. The CDR3 totals 16 residues. In DNA, the CDR3 is TGTGCCAGCAGCCCAGGGGGACTAGCGGGATCAGATACGCAGTATTTT. Translated: CASSPGGLAGSDTQYF.

The V and J genes are TRBV28 and TRBJ1-2, with TRBD1 identical over 8 bases. The CDR3 is 12 residues long. The V and J ends lost 8 bases and 4 bases, in that order; junction bases with no gene match: 3. CDR1 and CDR2 (germline): MDHEN, SYDVKM. This CDR3 is CASRTGSYGYTF. The CDR3 DNA sequence: TGTGCCAGCCGGACAGGGAGCTATGGCTACACCTTC.

V usage is TRBV11-3 and J usage is TRBJ2-1; maybe TRBD2 (5 bases). CDR1 SGHNT and CDR2 YENEEA come from the germline V gene. V was shortened by 0 bases and J by 8 bases, with 14 bases between the two germline ends. This CDR3 region has 15 residues. The DNA for the CDR3 is TGTGCCAGCAGCTTAGATCGGGATAGTTCGGATGAGCAGTTCTTC. This encodes CASSLDRDSSDEQFF.

This chain joins TRBV6-5 and TRBJ2-6, with D possibly being TRBD2 (6 bases). CDR1 and CDR2 from the germline V gene are MNHEY and SVGAGI. The V and J ends lost 5 bases and 2 bases respectively, with 10 bases between them. This CDR3 region has 15 residues. The chain's CDR3 is CASSTWGAGANVLTF. CDR3 nucleotides: TGTGCCAGCAGTACCTGGGGGGCTGGGGCCAACGTCCTGACTTTC.

The chain uses TRBV6-5 and TRBJ2-7; D may be TRBD1 (7 bases). The germline V gene has CDR1 MNHEY and CDR2 SVGAGI. The ends were cut back, 5 bases at V and 2 bases at J, with 13 bases in the middle. This CDR3 spans 14 amino acids. CDR3 in DNA: TGTGCCAGCAGTCGCGGGACAGATACCTACGAGCAGTACTTC. This gives the protein CASSRGTDTYEQYF.

This clone has just a few counts. The gene calls are TRBV6-5 and TRBJ2-7; 12 bases fit TRBD2. Looked up from germline, CDR1 is MNHEY and CDR2 is SVGAGI. With V trimmed by 2 bases and J by 4 bases, 3 bases remained unmatched. The CDR3 runs to 15 residues. CDR3 region: CASSYVGTSGYEQYF. CDR3 nucleotides: TGTGCCAGCAGTTACGTCGGGACTAGCGGGTACGAGCAGTACTTC.

This chain connects TRBV10-3 to TRBJ2-3, with 7 nucleotides matching TRBD2. CDR1 is ENHRY, CDR2 SYGVKD, per germline. The CDR3 has 14 amino acids. The trim removed 5 bases at V and 2 bases at J, leaving 4 bases unmatched. As DNA, the CDR3 is TGTGCCATCAGTTCTCTAGCGGCCACAGATACGCAGTATTTT. As protein: CAISSLAATDTQYF.

The chain joins TRBV5-1 to TRBJ2-5, with TRBD2 as a possible D gene (5 bases). The V end lost 4 bases, the J end lost 6 bases, and 13 bases lay between the germline ends. The CDR3 is 13 residues long. Germline V lookup: CDR1 SGHRS, CDR2 YFSETQ. The CDR3 is CASSGLGSKTQYF. The CDR3 region has the DNA TGCGCCAGCAGCGGTTTGGGGAGTAAGACCCAGTACTTC.

J is TRBJ2-1 and V is TRBV4-2; 7 bases line up with TRBD2. Germline values: CDR1 LGHNA, CDR2 YNFKEQ. Trimming at V came to 4 bases and at J to 1 base, leaving 10 bases not matched to a gene. The CDR3 is made up of 17 amino acids. CDR3 loop: CASSPVSGGISYNEQFF. Written as DNA, the CDR3 is TGTGCCAGCAGCCCGGTCTCCGGGGGGATTTCCTACAATGAGCAGTTCTTC.

The genes are TRBV6-5 and TRBJ1-3; no reliable D call. This CDR3 has 15 residues. Trimming shortened V by 0 bases and J by 0 bases, and 6 bases separated the two germline ends. Germline assignment: CDR1 MNHEY and CDR2 SVGAGI. The CDR3 sequence is CASSYSTDSGNTIYF. The CDR3 DNA reads TGTGCCAGCAGTTACTCGACGGACTCTGGAAACACCATATATTTT.

The chain is built from TRBV6-5 and TRBJ2-3; 9 bases align to TRBD2. After removal of 6 bases from V and 5 bases from J, the junction contained 6 bases not matched to a gene. Germline assignment: CDR1 MNHEY and CDR2 SVGAGI. The CDR3 has 14 residues. The CDR3 nucleotides are TGTGCCAGCAGAGCGGGGGGCGGAAAAGATACGCAGTATTTT. Translation: CASRAGGGKDTQYF.

The V call is TRBV10-3, the J call TRBJ2-7, with TRBD2 matching over 10 bases. The CDR3 totals 15 residues. Germline CDR1 and CDR2: ENHRY and SYGVKD. The J segment lost 0 bases and the V segment lost 2 bases, leaving 1 base of the junction unmatched. CDR3 sequence reads: CAISEGLADSYEQYF. The CDR3, as DNA: TGTGCCATCAGTGAGGGACTAGCGGACTCCTACGAGCAGTACTTC.

V gene TRBV7-9 combines with J gene TRBJ1-2; 7 bases align to TRBD1. V lost 5 bases and J lost 5; bases outside the gene matches: 11. The length of the CDR3 is 15 residues. The germline CDR1 and CDR2 sequences are SEHNR and FQNEAQ (reference sequence). The CDR3 bases are TGTGCCAGCAGCCCCCGGGACAGTACCTTTTATGGCTACACCTTC. Translation: CASSPRDSTFYGYTF.